This passage covers 31 T cell receptor beta chains from one sample sequenced in a study of CD8+CD57+ T cells in acquired aplastic anemia. According to the study, genomic DNA was the template for TCR beta VDJ and CDR3 profiling. Each CDR3 protein is one row after TCRdb ran MiXCR on the reads. The sample yields about 420,000 distinct CDR3 sequences, just under 70% seen once. Specimen: sorted CD4+, CD8+, or CD8+CD57+ T cells (not recorded which) from PBMCs. Receptors were obtained from a human donor in good health, serving as a control.

The chain is built from TRBV24-1 and TRBJ2-2; 7 nucleotides align to TRBD2. The germline gives CDR1 KGHDR, CDR2 SFDVKD. The CDR3 sequence is 15 residues long. Unmatched junction bases numbered 4, after V lost 4 bases and J lost 3 bases. The DNA of the CDR3 is TGTGCCACCAGTGACCGGGACTACCACACCGGGGAGCTGTTTTTT. This translates into CATSDRDYHTGELFF.

V gene TRBV20-1 combines with J gene TRBJ2-3, with TRBD1 matching over 8 bases. V lost 4 bases and J lost 10; bases outside the gene matches: 10. The CDR3 is made up of 13 amino acids. Germline lookup yields CDR1 DFQATT and CDR2 SNEGSKA (reference sequence). The CDR3 sequence: CSAIDRGSYAQYF. The CDR3 DNA is TGCAGTGCTATTGACAGGGGATCCTATGCGCAGTATTTT.

The chain uses TRBV20-1 and TRBJ1-2; unclear D gene. Germline V gene lookup returns CDR1 DFQATT and CDR2 SNEGSKA (reference sequence). This CDR3 has 12 amino acids. CDR3 DNA: TGCAGCGCCGGAGCGGGGTCCGGTGCCTACACCTTC. Protein product: CSAGAGSGAYTF.

V is TRBV10-3 and J is TRBJ2-7; 7 bases fit TRBD2. This CDR3 contains 12 residues. The V segment lost 10 bases and the J segment 5 bases; nucleotides outside the gene matches: 8. CDR1 ENHRY and CDR2 SYGVKD come from the germline V gene. CDR3 nucleotides: TGTGCCACCAGGCATCGGGAGGACGAGCAGTACTTC. Residues: CATRHREDEQYF.

Turning to this clonotype: The CDR3 does not close with the conserved phenylalanine or tryptophan, likely indicating a read error. The limits of the CDR3 on the DNA are not certain, so only TCRdb's listed CDR3 is given. The chain uses TRBV6-4 and TRBJ1-3. The V gene's germline CDR1 is MRHNA and CDR2 SNTAGT. 9 amino acids form the CDR3, both terminal residues included. The CDR3 reads CASSTSGSS.

The J gene is TRBJ2-7, the V gene TRBV18, with 8 bases identical to TRBD1. J lost 2 bases, V lost 3 bases, and 9 bases had no gene match. The CDR3 is 16 amino acids. Germline CDR1 and CDR2: KGHSH and LQKENI. The CDR3 region has the DNA TGTGCCAGCTCACCGGGACAGGCGTCTCTTACCTACGAGCAGTACTTC. Its translation: CASSPGQASLTYEQYF. The whole variable domain, filled in from reference TRBV18 and TRBJ2-7, reads NAGVMQNPRHLVRRRGQEARLRCSPMKGHSHVYWYRQLPEEGLKFMVYLQKENIIDESGMPKERFSAEFPKEGPSILRIQQVVRGDSAAYFCASSPGQASLTYEQYFGPGTRLTVT.

The chain recombines TRBV7-8 with TRBJ2-1; perhaps D is TRBD1 or TRBD2 (5 bases each). Germline V lookup: CDR1 SGHVS, CDR2 FQNEAQ. Trimming removed 5 bases at V and 16 bases at J, with 27 bases between. The CDR3 has 15 residues. CDR3 DNA: TGTGCCAGCAGCGTAGGGGCCAGGGAGACCCAGTACTTCTTCTTC. The encoded protein is CASSVGARETQYFFF.

In DNA form, the CDR3 reads TGTGCCAGCAGTTTAGGGCACGGCCCGGTTCGGCCCCAGCATTTT. Translation gives CASSLGHGPVRPQHF. J is TRBJ1-5 and V is TRBV12-3 or TRBV12-4, with D unresolved. This CDR3 contains 15 residues. The ends were cut back, 1 base at V and 9 bases at J, with 16 bases in the middle.

This chain links TRBV4-3 with TRBJ1-2; 9 nucleotides align to TRBD1. CDR3 length: 15 residues. CDR1 and CDR2 from the germline V gene are LGHNA and YSLEER. J gave up 8 bases and V 1 base, and 8 bases lay outside the gene matches. The CDR3 coding sequence is TGCGCCAGCAGCCAAGTTTCGAGACAGGGGGAAGGCTACACCTTC. The encoded protein is CASSQVSRQGEGYTF.

In this sample, this clonotype turned up many times. The chain combines TRBV5-6 with TRBJ2-1; the match to TRBD1 covers 9 bases. Germline V gene lookup returns CDR1 SGHDT and CDR2 YYEEEE. The CDR3 spans 16 residues. The trim removed 4 bases at V and 7 bases at J, leaving 12 bases unmatched. CDR3 DNA sequence: TGTGCCAGCAGCAGATGGGACAGGGAGCTCGGGAATGAGCAGTTCTTC. Its protein product is CASSRWDRELGNEQFF.

The sample holds many counts of this clonotype. The chain carries TRBV19 and TRBJ2-2; D is perhaps TRBD1 (6 bases). Trimming cost V 8 bases and J 4 bases, with 17 bases left between them. Germline lookup yields CDR1 LNHDA and CDR2 SQIVND (reference sequence). The CDR3 has 15 amino acids. The CDR3 DNA follows: TGTGCCAGTCGAAGGCAGGGGCGGATCACCGGGGAGCTGTTTTTT. This gives the protein CASRRQGRITGELFF. The variable domain in full, with the rest retrieved from reference TRBV19 and TRBJ2-2, is DGGITQSPKYLFRKEGQNVTLSCEQNLNHDAMYWYRQDPGQGLRLIYYSQIVNDFQKGDIAEGYSVSREKKESFPLTVTSAQKNPTAFYLCASRRQGRITGELFFGEGSRLTVL.

The rearrangement joins TRBV20-1 to TRBJ1-2; D might be TRBD1 (6 bases). The CDR3 has 14 residues. Germline CDR1 reads DFQATT; CDR2 reads SNEGSKA (reference sequence). V was pared by 1 base and J by 6 bases, with 15 bases between. CDR3 amino acids: CSARVAGANNGYTF. The CDR3 nucleotides read TGCAGTGCTAGAGTAGCGGGGGCAAATAATGGCTACACCTTC.

The chain uses TRBV9 and TRBJ2-7, with D possibly being TRBD2 (5 bases). Germline CDR1 is SGDLS and CDR2 is YYNGEE. The ends were cut back, 4 bases at V and 12 bases at J, with 20 bases in the middle. This CDR3 has 13 residues. The CDR3 region is CASSRGPDEEAYF. For the CDR3, the DNA is TGTGCCAGCAGCAGAGGGCCGGATGAAGAAGCGTACTTC.

The sample holds many counts of this clonotype. The CDR3 region is CASSFTVEAFF. DNA for the CDR3: TGTGCCAGCTCGTTTACGGTTGAAGCTTTCTTT. The rearrangement joins TRBV2 to TRBJ1-1; D is uncertain. The V end lost 8 bases, the J end lost 7 bases, and 11 bases lay between the germline ends. The CDR3 consists of 11 residues. From germline, CDR1 is SNHLY and CDR2 FYNNEI.

This chain connects TRBV9 to TRBJ1-4; TRBD1 is a possible D gene (5 bases). Germline V CDR1 and CDR2: SGDLS, YYNGEE. The CDR3 loop spans 15 amino acids. The V and J ends lost 3 bases and 8 bases respectively, with 17 bases between them. The CDR3 sequence: CASSAWGLVYEKLFF. The CDR3 nucleotides read TGTGCCAGCAGCGCGTGGGGACTAGTCTACGAAAAACTGTTTTTT.

In this sample, this clonotype turned up a few times. The V gene is TRBV7-9, the J gene TRBJ1-1; no definite D call. Trimming stripped 1 base from V and 4 bases from J, with 13 bases between. The CDR3 has 15 amino acids. The V gene's germline CDR1 is SEHNR and CDR2 FQNEAQ (reference sequence). The chain's CDR3 is CASSLVGREVTEAFF. The DNA for the CDR3 is TGTGCCAGCAGCTTAGTTGGCCGAGAGGTCACTGAAGCTTTCTTT.

Concerning this clonotype: The junction does not match germline at one end; this may be a read error. The J gene is TRBJ2-7, the V gene TRBV20-1; tentative D call: TRBD1 (5 bases). CDR3 size: 15 residues. CDR1 DFQATT and CDR2 SNEGSKA come from the germline V gene (reference sequence). For the CDR3, the DNA is TGCAGTGCCAGAGCGCGCAGGGCTAGTTCTTACGAGCAGTACTTC. Its translation: CSARARRASSYEQYF.

This clonotype was picked up many times. For the CDR3, the DNA is TGCAGTGCTAGAGACCGGGACAGGGGGCAAGAGACCCAGTACTTC. The encoded protein is CSARDRDRGQETQYF. The V gene is TRBV20-1, the J gene TRBJ2-5, with 11 bases that match TRBD1. The CDR3 length is 15 residues. Trimming took 0 bases from V and 2 from J; bases not matched to a gene: 2. The germline V gene has CDR1 DFQATT and CDR2 SNEGSKA (reference sequence).

Details on this clonotype: One junction end does not reproduce the germline sequence, and a read error may be involved. The chain links TRBV19 to TRBJ1-1; D may be TRBD1 (5 bases). This CDR3 has 13 residues. Per germline, CDR1 LNHDA and CDR2 SQIVND (reference sequence). CDR3 in amino acids: CASRTGRPAQDYF. CDR3 DNA sequence: TGTGCCAGTAGGACGGGACGCCCGGCGCAAGATTACTTT.

This clonotype has a handful of counts. The chain joins TRBV12-3 or TRBV12-4 to TRBJ1-2; D is ambiguous. V was pared by 2 bases and J by 4 bases, with 14 bases between. The CDR3 extends over 15 amino acids. The CDR3 protein is CASSLSREIGYGYTF. CDR3 nucleotides: TGTGCCAGCAGTTTATCTCGGGAGATAGGCTATGGCTACACCTTC.

This clonotype was picked up many times. The chain recombines TRBV11-2 with TRBJ1-2; 7 bases are shared with TRBD1. CDR3 length: 14 residues. Losses at the gene ends were 1 base for V and 7 bases for J; bases not matched to a gene: 6. Germline V gene lookup returns CDR1 SGHAT and CDR2 FQNNGV. The CDR3 DNA reads TGTGCCAGCAGCTTAGGTCTGGACAGGCGTGGCTACACCTTC. It yields the protein CASSLGLDRRGYTF.

Concerning this clonotype itself: An end of the junction differs from the germline gene, which may be a read error. The chain has TRBV29-1 and TRBJ2-7; TRBD2 matches 7 bases. This CDR3 comprises 14 residues. Germline-derived CDR1 and CDR2 are SQVTM and ANQGSEA. This CDR3 is CSVEPGGGTKVSSF. The CDR3 bases are TGCAGCGTTGAACCTGGGGGGGGTACGAAGGTTTCAAGCTTC.

This clonotype was seen at least ten times. This chain uses TRBV20-1 with TRBJ1-1; D unclear. The CDR3 sequence is 13 residues long. Trimming pared 3 bases from V and 6 bases from J, leaving 14 bases between. Germline values: CDR1 DFQATT, CDR2 SNEGSKA (reference sequence). The CDR3 sequence is CSARPPGLAEAFF. The DNA of the CDR3 is TGCAGTGCTAGGCCCCCGGGCCTCGCTGAAGCTTTCTTT.

This clonotype was seen just once. The missing conserved phenylalanine or tryptophan at the end of this CDR3 makes a read error likely. No DNA is shown, since the ends of the CDR3 on it are uncertain; the CDR3 is the one TCRdb lists. The CDR3 here is CASSLVQSNGYTV. The chain uses TRBV9 and TRBJ1-2. The V gene's germline CDR1 is SGDLS and CDR2 YYNGEE. The CDR3 is made up of 13 amino acids, end residues included.

This clonotype was picked up many times. V usage is TRBV27 and J usage is TRBJ1-2; 9 bases are shared with TRBD1. Germline V gene sequence: CDR1 MNHEY, CDR2 SMNVEV (reference sequence). Losses at the gene ends were 5 bases for V and 6 bases for J; bases not matched to a gene: 4. The CDR3 is made up of 13 amino acids. The CDR3 nucleotides read TGTGCCAGCAGTCGGACAGGGGAAAATGGCTACACCTTC. It translates to CASSRTGENGYTF.

CDR3: CAISDRQGANYGYTF. The CDR3 DNA reads TGTGCCATCAGTGATAGGCAGGGGGCGAACTATGGCTACACCTTC. This sequence joins TRBV10-3 and TRBJ1-2; TRBD1 agrees at 8 bases. J was trimmed by 2 bases and V by 3 bases; bases with no gene match: 5. Germline CDR1 reads ENHRY; CDR2 reads SYGVKD. CDR3 length: 15 amino acids.

With regard to this clonotype: No DNA is shown, since the ends of the CDR3 on it are uncertain; the CDR3 is the one TCRdb lists. V and J are TRBV7-2 and TRBJ1-6. From its first to its last residue, the CDR3 has 15 amino acids. CDR1 and CDR2 from the germline V gene are SGHTA and FQGNSA. The CDR3 sequence: CASSFYICSASPLHF.

This clonotype was seen only a few times. A read error is likely, as this CDR3 ends without the conserved phenylalanine or tryptophan. Because the CDR3's place on the DNA is in doubt, the DNA is left out and the CDR3 is given as listed by TCRdb. The rearrangement uses TRBV19 and TRBJ2-7; the table's D call, TRBD1, was not checked against the DNA. The germline V gene encodes CDR1 LNHDA and CDR2 SQIVND (reference sequence). The length of the CDR3 is 15 amino acids, counting both ends. CDR3 in amino acids: CASTGQGYQPQHFGD.

The chain joins TRBV5-4 to TRBJ2-6; D is undetermined. Per germline, CDR1 SGHNT and CDR2 YYREEE (reference sequence). V was clipped by 5 bases and J by 0 bases, with 9 bases between them. This CDR3 comprises 15 residues. The CDR3 DNA sequence: TGTGCCAGCAGTCAGGCCGGCTCTGGGGCCAACGTCCTGACTTTC. Amino acid sequence: CASSQAGSGANVLTF. The entire variable domain, with the rest obtained from reference TRBV5-4 and TRBJ2-6, is as follows: ETGVTQSPTHLIKTRGQQVTLRCSSQSGHNTVSWYQQALGQGPQFIFQYYREEENGRGNFPPRFSGLQFPNYSSELNVNALELDDSALYLCASSQAGSGANVLTFGAGSRLTVL.

J is TRBJ2-7 and V is TRBV5-1; 9 nucleotides match TRBD1. J was trimmed by 5 bases and V by 5 bases; bases with no gene match: 8. The CDR3 loop spans 14 amino acids. From germline, CDR1 is SGHRS and CDR2 YFSETQ. In DNA, the CDR3 is TGCGCCAGCAGTTCAACCGGGACAGGGAACGAGCAGTACTTC. As protein: CASSSTGTGNEQYF. The full variable domain, with the rest looked up from reference TRBV5-1 and TRBJ2-7, is KAGVTQTPRYLIKTRGQQVTLSCSPISGHRSVSWYQQTPGQGLQFLFEYFSETQRNKGNFPGRFSGRQFSNSRSEMNVSTLELGDSALYLCASSSTGTGNEQYFGPGTRLTVT.

Only a few counts were recorded for this clonotype. This chain connects TRBV20-1 to TRBJ1-5, with 9 bases lining up with TRBD1. V was pared by 3 bases and J by 5 bases, with 8 bases of the junction left unmatched. Germline assignment: CDR1 DFQATT and CDR2 SNEGSKA (reference sequence). The CDR3 spans 15 residues. CDR3 loop: CSARREQGADQPQHF. The DNA for the CDR3 is TGCAGTGCTAGGCGAGAACAGGGGGCCGATCAGCCCCAGCATTTT.